The 26 T cell receptor beta chains presented below share a single source sample, sequenced in a study of human T cells and chemical hapten exposure (dated by TCRdb to the early 2020s). The library was made by RACE. TCRdb names NextSeq 500 as the instrument used. TCRdb cleaned the public reads at Q25 with fastp, built clones with MiXCR and kept in-frame beta chains. Duplicate CDR3 protein sequences are folded into a single record with the most common DNA and genes. For this sample the table gives around 40,000 distinct CDR3 sequences, of which 12% were detected only once. In total, the top ten clones hold around 2.5% of the sample. The time point label on this specimen signifies: patch test 3, about 24 weeks after DPC sensitization. What this sample's treatment or condition label stands for: therapeutic diphenylcyclopropenone sensitization with weekly scalp DPC. Total RNA was isolated from unfractionated whole blood collected in Tempus Blood RNA tubes.

The specimen comprised whole blood, sampled in connection with sensitization to the hapten diphenylcyclopropenone (DPC). The source of these receptors is a woman aged 40 to 50 with alopecia areata. Some clones in this sample may be carry-over from other donors' samples.

This clonotype came up many times. The chain combines TRBV7-2 with TRBJ2-1; no clear D. V lost 5 bases, J lost 5 bases, and 16 bases lay in between. The CDR3 covers 15 residues. Germline lookup yields CDR1 SGHTA and CDR2 FQGNSA. The CDR3 region has the DNA TGTGCCAGCAGCATAGGTAGTAGCAGGCACAATGAGCAGTTCTTC. Translation gives CASSIGSSRHNEQFF.

This clonotype was picked up a small number of times. The rearrangement joins TRBV7-2 to TRBJ1-1; D may be TRBD1 (6 bases). Germline-derived CDR1 and CDR2 are SGHTA and FQGNSA. V lost 4 bases to trimming and J lost 11 bases, with 17 bases between them. The CDR3 loop spans 13 amino acids. The CDR3 loop reads CASSSTGTGQAFF. The CDR3 nucleotides are TGTGCCAGCAGCTCTACAGGGACCGGTCAGGCTTTCTTT.

This clonotype occurred many times. This chain uses TRBV20-1 with TRBJ1-6; D unclear. The germline V gene has CDR1 DFQATT and CDR2 SNEGSKA (reference sequence). Between the trimmed V and J ends, which lost 2 bases and 10 bases, there was a span of 15 bases. The CDR3 has 14 residues. The chain's CDR3 is CSARWFVEGSPLHF. The CDR3 DNA sequence: TGCAGTGCTAGATGGTTCGTGGAGGGATCACCCCTCCACTTT.

This clonotype was counted only a few times. This sequence joins TRBV4-2 and TRBJ2-7; 9 bases map to TRBD2. CDR3 length: 16 residues. Germline lookup yields CDR1 LGHNA and CDR2 YNFKEQ. Trimming took 1 base from V and 2 from J; bases not matched to a gene: 6. DNA of the CDR3: TGTGCCAGCAGCCAAGTGGAGCGGGAGGCCACCTACGAGCAGTACTTC. Protein product: CASSQVEREATYEQYF.

The chain has TRBV20-1 and TRBJ1-1, with TRBD1 matching over 10 bases. V was pared by 6 bases and J by 9 bases, with 1 base of the junction left unmatched. This CDR3 is 10 amino acids long. Looked up from germline, CDR1 is DFQATT and CDR2 is SNEGSKA (reference sequence). The CDR3 loop reads CSAGQGQAFF. In DNA form, the CDR3 reads TGCAGTGCGGGACAGGGGCAAGCTTTCTTT.

This clonotype was recorded once. The junction and the germline gene differ at one end; a read error may be behind it. The chain is built from TRBV6-5 and TRBJ2-7, with D possibly being TRBD2 (6 bases). CDR3 size: 13 residues. CDR1 MNHEY and CDR2 SVGAGI come from the germline V gene. The CDR3 nucleotides read TGTGCCAACAGTAGACTAGGATCGAACGAGCAGTACTTC. It is translated as CANSRLGSNEQYF.

Only a few counts were recorded for this clonotype. The chain links TRBV29-1 to TRBJ1-3, with D unclear. From germline, CDR1 is SQVTM and CDR2 ANQGSEA. V was cut by 1 base and J by 3 bases, with 13 bases left in between. This CDR3 has 15 residues. CDR3 bases: TGCAGCGTTGAAGGAGCGGGAGACGGTGGAAACACCATATATTTT. Translation gives CSVEGAGDGGNTIYF.

This clonotype was detected many times. The V and J genes are TRBV28 and TRBJ2-7, with 7 bases aligning to TRBD1. The CDR3 is made up of 13 amino acids. Germline-derived CDR1 and CDR2 are MDHEN and SYDVKM. J was trimmed by 5 bases and V by 6 bases; bases with no gene match: 7. The CDR3 nucleotides read TGTGCCAGCAGAGCGACAGGGATCGACGAGCAGTACTTC. As protein: CASRATGIDEQYF.

This clonotype occurred a few times. The V and J genes are TRBV5-6 and TRBJ2-7; the D is unclear. Germline values: CDR1 SGHDT, CDR2 YYEEEE. V was trimmed by 1 base and J by 0 bases, leaving 8 bases between them. The CDR3 sequence is 14 residues long. CDR3: CASSLPPSSYEQYF. The CDR3 DNA is TGTGCCAGCAGCTTGCCCCCGAGCTCCTACGAGCAGTACTTC.

In its sample, this clonotype was seen many times. The CDR3 here is CASSLTLAGVTHQTQYF. DNA of the CDR3: TGTGCCAGCAGCTTAACGCTAGCGGGGGTAACCCACCAAACGCAGTATTTT. The chain couples TRBV7-8 to TRBJ2-3; 10 nucleotides agree with TRBD2. Germline V gene data show CDR1 as SGHVS and CDR2 as FQNEAQ. Trimming removed 2 bases from V and 9 bases from J; junction bases left unmatched: 14. This CDR3 is 17 amino acids long.

This chain joins TRBV29-1 and TRBJ2-3; D gene unclear. Germline CDR1 SQVTM, CDR2 ANQGSEA. The CDR3 is 14 amino acids. Trimming stripped 0 bases from V and 3 bases from J, with 10 bases between. The CDR3 DNA reads TGCAGCGTTGAAGATAGGGCCCAGACAGATACGCAGTATTTT. Its translation: CSVEDRAQTDTQYF.

This chain joins TRBV7-6 and TRBJ2-1, with 8 bases lining up with TRBD2. Germline CDR1 SGHVS, CDR2 FNYEAQ. This CDR3 has 14 residues. The V and J ends lost 8 bases and 7 bases, in that order; junction bases with no gene match: 10. The CDR3: CASSGQREWNEQFF. In DNA, the CDR3 is TGTGCCAGCTCAGGCCAGCGGGAGTGGAATGAGCAGTTCTTC.

This clonotype turned up a few times. The CDR3 here is CAIMDVYEQYF. In DNA, the CDR3 is TGTGCCATCATGGACGTCTACGAGCAGTACTTC. This chain joins TRBV10-3 and TRBJ2-7; no reliable D call. V was cut by 7 bases and J by 3 bases, with 7 bases left in between. Looked up from germline, CDR1 is ENHRY and CDR2 is SYGVKD. The CDR3 sequence is 11 residues long.

This clonotype was recorded at least ten times. The chain is built from TRBV28 and TRBJ1-5; D unclear. Trimming cost V 3 bases and J 9 bases, with 12 bases left between them. The CDR3 runs to 13 residues. Germline CDR1 MDHEN, CDR2 SYDVKM. CDR3 protein: CASSFGITSPQHF. The CDR3 DNA sequence: TGTGCCAGCAGTTTCGGCATAACATCGCCCCAGCATTTT.

The chain carries TRBV5-1 and TRBJ2-7, with D possibly matching TRBD2 (6 bases). The V gene's germline CDR1 is SGHRS and CDR2 YFSETQ. V lost 4 bases to trimming and J lost 5 bases, with 10 bases between them. This CDR3 contains 12 residues. This chain's CDR3 is CASSRETDEQYF. DNA of the CDR3: TGCGCCAGCAGCCGGGAGACGGACGAGCAGTACTTC.

The chain couples TRBV10-3 to TRBJ2-6; maybe TRBD2 (5 bases). From germline, CDR1 is ENHRY and CDR2 SYGVKD. V was pared by 3 bases and J by 0 bases, with 6 bases between. This CDR3 has 15 amino acids. CDR3 nucleotides: TGTGCCATCAGTGAAGGGAGCTCTGGGGCCAACGTCCTGACTTTC. Its translation is CAISEGSSGANVLTF.

The gene calls are TRBV12-3 or TRBV12-4 and TRBJ2-7, with TRBD2 matching over 8 bases. CDR3 length: 12 amino acids. The J segment lost 6 bases and the V segment lost 6 bases, leaving 4 bases of the junction unmatched. CDR3 in amino acids: CASSPTSGEQYF. CDR3 DNA sequence: TGTGCCAGCAGCCCTACTAGCGGCGAGCAGTACTTC.

The J gene is TRBJ1-1, the V gene TRBV7-2; maybe TRBD1 (6 bases). Germline CDR1 is SGHTA and CDR2 is FQGNSA. This CDR3 comprises 16 residues. V lost 4 bases, J lost 0 bases, and 15 bases lay in between. The CDR3 here is CASSSPLWTVNTEAFF. The CDR3, as DNA: TGTGCCAGCAGCTCCCCGCTTTGGACAGTGAACACTGAAGCTTTCTTT. The entire variable domain, with the rest obtained from reference TRBV7-2 and TRBJ1-1, is as follows: GAGVSQSPSNKVTEKGKDVELRCDPISGHTALYWYRQSLGQGLEFLIYFQGNSAPDKSGLPSDRFSAERTGGSVSTLTIQRTQQEDSAVYLCASSSPLWTVNTEAFFGQGTRLTVV.

This clonotype was found many times. This chain uses TRBV18 with TRBJ1-6, with 8 bases lining up with TRBD1. CDR1 and CDR2 (germline): KGHSH, LQKENI. Trimming at V came to 3 bases and at J to 7 bases, leaving 8 bases not matched to a gene. The CDR3 loop spans 16 amino acids. CDR3 coding DNA: TGTGCCAGCTCACCCTCGACAGGGGAAGGGAATTCACCCCTCCACTTT. Translated: CASSPSTGEGNSPLHF.

The J gene is TRBJ2-7, the V gene TRBV11-1; possibly TRBD2 for D (5 bases). The CDR3 contains 14 residues. V shed 1 base and J shed 2 bases, with 9 bases lying between them. Germline V gives CDR1 SGHAT, CDR2 FQDESV (reference sequence). In DNA form, the CDR3 reads TGTGCCAGCAGCTTAGGCAGCGGCACCTACGAGCAGTACTTC. It yields the protein CASSLGSGTYEQYF.

The V gene is TRBV5-1, the J gene TRBJ2-7; TRBD1 or TRBD2 may be the D gene (5 bases each). Germline loops: CDR1 SGHRS, CDR2 YFSETQ. The CDR3 extends over 15 amino acids. V lost 0 bases and J lost 3, with 13 bases in between. The CDR3 coding sequence is TGCGCCAGCAGCTTGGATGCGACAGACTACTACGAGCAGTACTTC. Its translation is CASSLDATDYYEQYF.

CDR3: CASSEGHGAQYF. The CDR3, as DNA: TGTGCCAGCAGTGAAGGCCATGGGGCGCAGTATTTT. The genes are TRBV2 and TRBJ2-3; no clear D gene. V gave up 1 base and J gave up 10 bases, with 9 bases separating them. Germline CDR1 is SNHLY and CDR2 is FYNNEI. This CDR3 contains 12 residues.

This clonotype was counted many times. CDR3 in amino acids: CSVGGLAGVGEQYF. In DNA form, the CDR3 reads TGCAGCGTGGGTGGACTAGCGGGGGTAGGCGAGCAGTACTTC. The rearrangement joins TRBV29-1 to TRBJ2-7; 13 bases map to TRBD2. CDR1 is SQVTM and CDR2 is ANQGSEA in the germline V gene. The trim removed 6 bases at V and 6 bases at J, leaving 8 bases unmatched. The CDR3 loop spans 14 amino acids.

The sample holds a few counts of this clonotype. The V gene is TRBV12-3 or TRBV12-4, the J gene TRBJ2-1; D is undetermined. Trimming took 3 bases from V and 5 from J, leaving 5 bases between them. The CDR3 length is 12 residues. The CDR3 loop reads CASSFGDNEQFF. DNA for the CDR3: TGTGCCAGCAGTTTTGGGGACAATGAGCAGTTCTTC.

V and J are TRBV7-2 and TRBJ2-2, with a tentative D call TRBD1 (6 bases). The CDR3 is 13 amino acids. V was clipped by 5 bases and J by 5 bases, with 9 bases between them. The germline CDR1 and CDR2 sequences are SGHTA and FQGNSA. CDR3 region: CASSPQGTGELFF. For the CDR3, the DNA is TGTGCCAGCAGCCCCCAGGGGACCGGGGAGCTGTTTTTT.

This clonotype has just a few counts. J is TRBJ2-1 and V is TRBV18; D may be TRBD1 or TRBD2 (5 bases each). V lost 1 base, J lost 6 bases, and 13 bases lay in between. Germline values: CDR1 KGHSH, CDR2 LQKENI. The CDR3 length is 15 residues. DNA of the CDR3: TGTGCCAGCTCACCACGAATGGGGGTTCGCAATGAGCAGTTCTTC. It codes for CASSPRMGVRNEQFF. Variable domain in full (rest from reference TRBV18 and TRBJ2-1): NAGVMQNPRHLVRRRGQEARLRCSPMKGHSHVYWYRQLPEEGLKFMVYLQKENIIDESGMPKERFSAEFPKEGPSILRIQQVVRGDSAAYFCASSPRMGVRNEQFFGPGTRLTVL.